These T cell receptor beta chains were read from a single sample in a study of human T cells and chemical hapten exposure. Using its own MiXCR run on the RACE reads, TCRdb lists one record per CDR3 protein. The sample carries about 82,000 distinct CDR3 sequences, 10% to 15% recorded once. The sequencing used whole blood, collected in connection with sensitization to the hapten diphenylcyclopropenone (DPC). These TCRs come from a woman aged 45-65 years with alopecia areata. Some clones in this sample may be carry-over from other donors' samples. Each CDR3 is given with its conserved first and last residue. The order of the fields is J gene, V gene, clone size, CDR3 protein. Part of the rows lack a size; the others show once, few, many or a class for expanded clones.

J: TRBJ2-7
V: TRBV18
size: few
CDR3: CASSLGQGPYEQYF

J: TRBJ2-3
V: TRBV2
size: few
CDR3: CASKAGAVRGTQYF

J: TRBJ2-7
V: TRBV18
size: many
CDR3: CASSPRDPRDYEQYF

J: TRBJ2-2
V: TRBV5-5
size: many
CDR3: CASSSTGLAGGRTGELFF

J: TRBJ2-5
V: TRBV20-1
size: .
CDR3: CSASGSTSGRVETQYF

J: TRBJ2-4
V: TRBV7-8
size: many
CDR3: CASSFDRTNIQYF

J: TRBJ1-2
V: TRBV3-1
size: few
CDR3: CASSKETRQEARGYTF

J: TRBJ2-7
V: TRBV21-1
size: few
CDR3: CAMPRQYF

J: TRBJ2-7
V: TRBV20-1
size: .
CDR3: CSAREWGGTYEQYF

J: TRBJ2-3
V: TRBV10-3
size: many
CDR3: CAIRAGTDTQYF

J: TRBJ2-3
V: TRBV1
size: .
CDR3: CTSSQGIRGNHTDTQYF

J: TRBJ2-2
V: TRBV7-9
size: .
CDR3: CASRSAGELFF

J: TRBJ1-5
V: TRBV20-1
size: few
CDR3: CSVRGPDNQPQHF

J: TRBJ1-1
V: TRBV2
size: .
CDR3: CASSEASRLGAFF

J: TRBJ1-2
V: TRBV20-1
size: few
CDR3: CSASLAGNYGYTF

J: TRBJ1-3
V: TRBV20-1
size: .
CDR3: CSARGTGGGLNTIYF

J: TRBJ2-5
V: TRBV5-1
size: .
CDR3: CASSFQEQETQYF

J: TRBJ2-7
V: TRBV10-3
size: few
CDR3: CAIRDRGGQYF

J: TRBJ2-1
V: TRBV29-1
size: few
CDR3: CSVEESANEQFF

J: TRBJ2-7
V: TRBV7-9
size: few
CDR3: CASSRTGGENEQYF

J: TRBJ2-2
V: TRBV20-1
size: few
CDR3: CSARPGTGELFF